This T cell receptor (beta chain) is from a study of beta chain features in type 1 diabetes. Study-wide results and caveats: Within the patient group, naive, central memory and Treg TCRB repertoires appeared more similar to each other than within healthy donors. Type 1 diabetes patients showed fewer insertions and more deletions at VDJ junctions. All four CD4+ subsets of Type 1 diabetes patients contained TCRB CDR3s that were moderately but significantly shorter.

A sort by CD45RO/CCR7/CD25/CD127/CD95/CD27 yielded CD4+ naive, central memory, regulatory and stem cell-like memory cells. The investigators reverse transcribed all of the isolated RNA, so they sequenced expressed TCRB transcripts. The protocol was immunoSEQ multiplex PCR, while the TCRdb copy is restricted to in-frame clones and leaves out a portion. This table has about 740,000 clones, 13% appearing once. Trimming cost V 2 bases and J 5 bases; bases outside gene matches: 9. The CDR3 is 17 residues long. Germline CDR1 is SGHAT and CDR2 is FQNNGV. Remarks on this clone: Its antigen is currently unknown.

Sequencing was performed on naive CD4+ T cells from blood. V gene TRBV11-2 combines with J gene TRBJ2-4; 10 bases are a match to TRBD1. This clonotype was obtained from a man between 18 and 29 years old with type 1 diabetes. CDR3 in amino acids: CASSLLVSGTGENIQYF. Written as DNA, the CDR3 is TGTGCCAGCAGCTTATTGGTCTCGGGGACAGGGGAAAACATTCAGTACTTC.